The entry that follows covers one TCR beta chain sequence. The antigen is undetermined. These data belong to a study of shared clonotypes between healthy human individuals. Overall study results and limits: Larger estimated richness was generally recorded for naive subsets relative to memory subsets.

Donation came from healthy HIV-negative adults that had no recent acute infections or vaccinations. CD45RO+ cells went into CD8 memory alongside CCR7-negative CD45RA+ TemRA cells. Sequenced by immunoSEQ multiplex PCR; TCRdb stores in-frame clones only, minus some. The profile shows fewer than 850,000 clones, less than 95% of them singletons. Germline V CDR1 and CDR2: SGHKS, YYEKEE (reference sequence). CDR3 length equals 14 residues. Trimming cost V 4 bases and J 6 bases, with 14 bases left between them. The V and J genes are TRBV5-5 and TRBJ2-1, with a tentative D call TRBD1 (6 bases). This clonotype was sampled from a man in his late teens or twenties in good health. Some clones in this sample may be carry-over from other donors' samples. What was sequenced was memory CD8+ T cells from PBMCs. Subset of the sample: CD45RO+ cells pooled with CCR7-negative TemRA cells. This CDR3 reads CASSPTGTFNEQFF. CDR3 in DNA: TGTGCCAGCAGCCCCACCGGGACATTCAATGAGCAGTTCTTC.